This entry concerns a single TCR beta chain. This entry belongs to a study of regulatory T cells in long-lasting Graves disease. Time point noted: newly diagnosed GD, antithyroid drugs for less than 3 months. The TCR library was made from RNA extracted from PBMCs. Building the TCR beta libraries relied on iRepertoire HTBI primers, and CDR3 regions underwent Arm-PCR. TCRdb independently ran MiXCR on the multiplex PCR reads; one entry per CDR3 protein. The sample has about 350,000 distinct CDR3 sequences, roughly 16% seen once. The CDR3 is 16 residues long. Per the germline V gene, CDR1 is LNHNV and CDR2 is YYDKDF (reference sequence). V dropped 2 bases and J dropped 5; count of bases not matched to a gene: 6. The data were also submitted as part of a second study, on T cells in Graves' hyperthyroidism and ophthalmopathy.

The clonotype originates from a woman between 18 and 29 years old with Graves disease. The chain combines TRBV15 with TRBJ2-3; 11 bases are shared with TRBD2. The sample was peripheral blood mononuclear cells (PBMCs), taken at new diagnosis, from a patient treated with antithyroid drugs. In DNA form, the CDR3 reads TGTGCCACCAGCAGACGTAGCGGGGGGGCTGTAGATACGCAGTATTTT. Encoded protein: CATSRRSGGAVDTQYF.